This TCR beta chain was documented in a study of PD-1 blockade in mismatch repair-deficient tumors. About the study: All were previously treated, progressing patients with approximately 12 mismatch repair-deficient cancer types.

Produced via immunoSEQ multiplex PCR; TCRdb's table is partial and in-frame only. Of 100,000 to 150,000 clones listed, around 87% were seen once; the top ten hold roughly 13%. CDR3 length: 14 residues. V trimming: 4 bases; J trimming: 4 bases; junction bases outside the gene matches: 3. Germline loops: CDR1 SGHDN, CDR2 FVKESK. The receptor comes from an adult with mismatch repair-deficient cancer. This sequence joins TRBV14 and TRBJ2-2; 7 nucleotides line up with TRBD2. The sample consisted of peripheral blood, taken 44 weeks after starting pembrolizumab. CDR3 nucleotide sequence: TGTGCCAGCAGCCTCCTAGCGGCCACCGGGGAGCTGTTTTTT. This gives the protein CASSLLAATGELFF.